This TCR beta chain was recovered during a study of OX40 agonist ivuxolimab in advanced cancers. Sequencing was performed with immunoSEQ multiplex PCR; in TCRdb, only in-frame clones are kept and a portion is missing. The data contain some 97,000 clones, around 89% of them singletons. Germline-derived CDR1 and CDR2 are KGHSH and LQKENI. The CDR3 has 16 residues. V lost 3 bases to trimming and J lost 6 bases; unmatched junction nucleotides: 13. Findings and limits, study-wide: Blood T cells, both CD4+ and CD8+, expanded clonally by week 6 at 0.1 to 3.0 mg/kg.

As to this clone: Its specificity is unknown.

Sequencing used CD4+ or CD8+ T cells sorted from blood, obtained in a trial of the OX40 agonist ivuxolimab. The source of this sequence is an adult with an advanced solid tumor such as melanoma, head and neck, liver or kidney cancer. The J gene is TRBJ2-7, the V gene TRBV18; 8 nucleotides align to TRBD1. The CDR3 coding sequence is TGTGCCAGCTCACCGGGGACAGGCACACAACCGGGCGAGCAGTACTTC. Its translation: CASSPGTGTQPGEQYF.